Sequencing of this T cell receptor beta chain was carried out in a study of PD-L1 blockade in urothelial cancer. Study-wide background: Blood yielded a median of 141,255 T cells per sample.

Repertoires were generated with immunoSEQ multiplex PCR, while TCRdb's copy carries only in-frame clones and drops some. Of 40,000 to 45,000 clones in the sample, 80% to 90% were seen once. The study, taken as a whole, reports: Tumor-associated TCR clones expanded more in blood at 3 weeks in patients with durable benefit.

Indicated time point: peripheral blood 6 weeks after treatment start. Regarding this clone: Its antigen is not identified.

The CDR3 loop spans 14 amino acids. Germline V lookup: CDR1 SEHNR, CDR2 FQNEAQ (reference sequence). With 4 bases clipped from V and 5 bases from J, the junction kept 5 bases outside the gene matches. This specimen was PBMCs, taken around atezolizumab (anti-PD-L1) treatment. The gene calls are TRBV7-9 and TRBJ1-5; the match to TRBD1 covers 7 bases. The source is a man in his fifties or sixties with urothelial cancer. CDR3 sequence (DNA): TGTGCCAGCAGCTCCAGTACAGGGGATCAGCCCCAGCATTTT. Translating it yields CASSSSTGDQPQHF.